A single sample is the source of the 14 T cell receptor beta chains below, sequenced in a study of OX40 agonist ivuxolimab in advanced cancers. This table comes from immunoSEQ multiplex PCR, and its TCRdb copy is limited to in-frame clones, with some not included. The sample has 55,000 to 90,000 clones, around 88% seen once. The starting material was CD4+ or CD8+ T cells sorted from blood, obtained in a trial of the OX40 agonist ivuxolimab. The receptors here all came from an adult with an advanced solid tumor such as melanoma, head and neck, liver or kidney cancer.

The chain carries TRBV15 and TRBJ2-7, with D hard to call. Trimming stripped 1 base from V and 0 bases from J, with 10 bases between. Germline V gene data show CDR1 as LNHNV and CDR2 as YYDKDF (reference sequence). The CDR3 is 15 residues long. The CDR3 loop reads CATSRAAASSYEQYF. CDR3 DNA sequence: TGTGCCACCAGCAGAGCGGCCGCCAGCTCCTACGAGCAGTACTTC.

The V call is TRBV5-1, the J call TRBJ2-7, with 10 positions matching TRBD2. Trimming cost V 0 bases and J 0 bases; bases outside gene matches: 0. CDR1 is SGHRS and CDR2 is YFSETQ in the germline V gene. This CDR3 is built from 15 residues. The CDR3 is CASSLGLAGSYEQYF. CDR3 coding DNA: TGCGCCAGCAGCTTGGGACTAGCGGGCTCCTACGAGCAGTACTTC.

This clone was seen only a few times. This chain links TRBV6-5 with TRBJ1-1, with a possible D match to TRBD1 (5 bases). The CDR3 runs to 15 residues. Trimming removed 2 bases at V and 4 bases at J, with 14 bases between. From germline, CDR1 is MNHEY and CDR2 SVGAGI. The CDR3 protein is CASSYAGGRGTEAFF. The CDR3 DNA reads TGTGCCAGCAGTTACGCCGGGGGTAGGGGCACTGAAGCTTTCTTT.

The chain employs TRBV7-9 and TRBJ1-1; D gene uncertain. In germline, CDR1 is SEHNR, CDR2 FQNEAQ (reference sequence). This CDR3 spans 11 amino acids. The CDR3 coding sequence is TGTGTCCCCGGCGGGGACACTGAAGCTTTCTTT. As protein: CVPGGDTEAFF.

The rearrangement links TRBV6-4 to TRBJ2-2; 7 bases line up with TRBD1. The trim removed 7 bases at V and 1 base at J, leaving 3 bases unmatched. The CDR3 sequence is 14 residues long. The germline CDR1 and CDR2 sequences are MRHNA and SNTAGT. CDR3 sequence: CASKRTGNTGELFF. The CDR3 nucleotides read TGTGCCAGCAAACGGACAGGGAACACCGGGGAGCTGTTTTTT.

This clone was seen just once. This chain links TRBV7-9 with TRBJ2-5; 8 bases match TRBD2. Germline assignment: CDR1 SEHNR and CDR2 FQNEAQ (reference sequence). The junction had 6 bases not matched to a gene; V was cut back by 4 bases and J by 2 bases. The CDR3 has 15 amino acids. In nucleotides, the CDR3 is TGTGCCAGCAGCTCCACCGGGACTAGACAAGAGACCCAGTACTTC. This sequence encodes CASSSTGTRQETQYF.

The chain uses TRBV7-6 and TRBJ1-2, with 7 bases aligning to TRBD1. Per germline, CDR1 SGHVS and CDR2 FNYEAQ. Trimming removed 1 base from V and 5 bases from J; junction bases left unmatched: 4. This CDR3 spans 14 amino acids. DNA for the CDR3: TGTGCCAGCAGCTTAGATCAGGGGGGATATGGCTACACCTTC. Translation gives CASSLDQGGYGYTF.

The rearrangement joins TRBV7-2 to TRBJ2-3; D uncertain. Germline values: CDR1 SGHTA, CDR2 FQGNSA. The CDR3 loop spans 14 amino acids. The ends were cut back, 2 bases at V and 4 bases at J, with 10 bases in the middle. For the CDR3, the DNA is TGTGCCAGCAGCTTAAGGGTAGCCCCAGATACGCAGTATTTT. Its protein product is CASSLRVAPDTQYF.

This chain joins TRBV5-6 and TRBJ1-2; possible D gene TRBD1, 6 bases. The length of the CDR3 is 15 residues. Germline CDR1 is SGHDT and CDR2 is YYEEEE. V shed 3 bases and J shed 5 bases, with 17 bases lying between them. The CDR3 DNA reads as TGTGCCAGCAGCTCCCCGCAGGGGACCTATTATGGCTACACCTTC. Translated: CASSSPQGTYYGYTF.

Only a few counts were recorded for this clone. The V call is TRBV18, the J call TRBJ2-5; D call uncertain. CDR1 KGHSH and CDR2 LQKENI come from the germline V gene. There are 13 residues in the CDR3. V was cut by 2 bases and J by 3 bases, with 7 bases left in between. CDR3 residues: CASSPGQEETQYF. The CDR3 nucleotides are TGTGCCAGCTCACCAGGGCAGGAAGAGACCCAGTACTTC.

The J gene is TRBJ1-4, the V gene TRBV6-6; 10 nucleotides agree with TRBD1. V trimming: 7 bases; J trimming: 8 bases; junction bases outside the gene matches: 7. Germline assignment: CDR1 MNHNY and CDR2 SVGAGI (reference sequence). This CDR3 spans 14 amino acids. The CDR3, as DNA: TGTGCCAGCACCAGACAGGGGGCTGGGGAAAAACTGTTTTTT. Amino acids: CASTRQGAGEKLFF.

The gene calls are TRBV19 and TRBJ2-4, with D perhaps given as TRBD1 or TRBD2 (6 bases each). The ends were cut back, 7 bases at V and 2 bases at J, with 9 bases in the middle. CDR1 LNHDA and CDR2 SQIVND come from the germline V gene (reference sequence). The CDR3 is made up of 13 amino acids. The CDR3 region is CASKGGTKNIQYF. CDR3 in DNA: TGTGCCAGTAAAGGGGGGACCAAAAACATTCAGTACTTC.

V and J are TRBV5-4 and TRBJ2-2; 7 bases line up with TRBD1. The germline gives CDR1 SGHNT, CDR2 YYREEE (reference sequence). The CDR3 has 13 amino acids. Germline trimming cut 4 bases from V and 8 bases from J; bases unmatched to any gene: 5. Here the CDR3 reads CASSVTGVGELFF. CDR3 nucleotides: TGTGCCAGCAGCGTAACAGGGGTAGGGGAGCTGTTTTTT.

A word on this clone: The sample contains more than one DNA sequence encoding this CDR3. This chain joins TRBV4-2 and TRBJ2-3; D gene uncertain. The CDR3 runs to 16 residues. Trimming cost V 4 bases and J 2 bases, with 16 bases left between them. Germline CDR1 reads LGHNA; CDR2 reads YNFKEQ. CDR3 in amino acids: CASSPAGGRYTDTQYF. In nucleotides, the CDR3 is TGTGCCAGCAGCCCAGCAGGTGGGCGGTACACAGATACGCAGTATTTT.